Described below is a single TCR beta chain sequence and its context. The target of this receptor is not known. There are no base qualities to consult, and no much larger clone falls within one base. Whole blood was collected in K2EDTA tubes by collaborating institutions according to the institutions' own protocols. For TCRbeta analysis, collaborators shipped samples in one of three forms: frozen whole blood, isolated PBMCs, or DNA extracted from either of those sample types. The entry originates in a study of blood T cell repertoires in COVID-19 (dated by TCRdb to 2018 to 2021). Background on the whole study: Collaborator samples came from the United States, Italy and Spain and covered acute and convalescent phases of COVID-19. HLA class I and class II types, where available, came from metadata supplied by the sample provider rather than from assay-based typing. Nearly every sample came with metadata listing a de-identified subject ID, COVID-19 status, age in years and sex. Samples came from the ongoing ImmuneRACE study (first 160 participants) plus 1,254 subjects from 6 global collaborators. Subjects who had been exposed to COVID-19, were actively infected with it, or had recovered from it provided the deeply sampled blood TCRbeta repertoires that made up the dataset. The repertoires were released in a freely available public database meant as a resource for research on the immune response to SARS-CoV-2. The prospective study material was composed of cDNA or gDNA derived from T cells, B-cell-depleted T cells, or PBMCs. Paper-wide results and their limitations: The amount of clinical and demographic metadata varied by source and participant and was provided uncurated.

TCRbeta CDR3 regions were amplified from genomic DNA using the immunoSEQ Assay, a bias-controlled multiplex PCR. In the original analysis: The number of nucleated cells in each sample was estimated by amplification of reference gene primers within the assay. Sequence reads were collapsed and filtered to measure the absolute abundance of every unique TCRbeta CDR3 rearrangement. Productive Simpson clonality was computed per sample as the square root of Simpson's diversity index over productive rearrangements. TCRdb stores this immuneACCESS table with in-frame sequences only. Part of the clones is absent; in the studies checked, under half of the shortfall reflects unresolved V genes, and no reason is known for the rest. The DNA gave D and trimming, while V, J and clone size come from that table. Recorded for this sample are about 170,000 clones; roughly 79% of them occurred a single time. Around a fifth of the sample is in the top ten clones.

This receptor was obtained from a woman older than 75 with acute or convalescent COVID-19. Sequencing was carried out using peripheral blood.

The nucleotide sequence reads as follows: TGTGCCAGCAGTTTCGCGAAGGGGAACATGAACACTGAAGCTTTCTTT. Its translation is CASSFAKGNMNTEAFF. The rearranged segments are TRBV28 and TRBJ1-1; D gene: possibly TRBD1, on 5 matching bases. CDR1 and CDR2 are drawn from the germline V gene: MDHEN, SYDVKM. Between the V and J ends, shortened by 3 bases and 0 bases respectively, the junction contains 14 bases. The cysteine opens and the phenylalanine closes a CDR3 of 16 amino acids. Just the 48-base CDR3 DNA is kept, in frame starting at base 1.